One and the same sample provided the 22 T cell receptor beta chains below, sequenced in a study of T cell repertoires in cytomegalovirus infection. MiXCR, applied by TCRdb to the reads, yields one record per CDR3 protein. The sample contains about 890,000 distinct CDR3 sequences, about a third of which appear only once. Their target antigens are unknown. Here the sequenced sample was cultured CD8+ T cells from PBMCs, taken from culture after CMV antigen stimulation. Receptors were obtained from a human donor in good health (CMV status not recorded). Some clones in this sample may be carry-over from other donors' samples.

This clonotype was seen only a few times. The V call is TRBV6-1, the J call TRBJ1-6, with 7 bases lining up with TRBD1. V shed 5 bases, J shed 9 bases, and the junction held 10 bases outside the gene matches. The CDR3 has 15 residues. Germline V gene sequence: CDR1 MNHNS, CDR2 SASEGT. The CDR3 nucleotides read TGTGCCAGCAGTTATACAGGGGAAGGGGCTTCACCCCTCCACTTT. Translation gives CASSYTGEGASPLHF.

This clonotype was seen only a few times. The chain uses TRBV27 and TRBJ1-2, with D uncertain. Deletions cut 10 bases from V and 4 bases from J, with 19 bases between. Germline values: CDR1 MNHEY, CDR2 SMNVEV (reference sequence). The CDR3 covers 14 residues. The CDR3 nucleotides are TGTGCCACCCCCAGAGGTAGGGAGCCCTATGGCTACACCTTC. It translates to CATPRGREPYGYTF.

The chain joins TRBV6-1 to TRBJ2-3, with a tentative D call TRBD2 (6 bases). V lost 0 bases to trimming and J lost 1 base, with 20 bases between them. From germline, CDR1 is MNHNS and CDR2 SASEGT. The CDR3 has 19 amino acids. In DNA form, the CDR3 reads TGTGCCAGCAGTGAAGCGCAAGCGGGCGTCCAAACACGCACAGATACGCAGTATTTT. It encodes CASSEAQAGVQTRTDTQYF.

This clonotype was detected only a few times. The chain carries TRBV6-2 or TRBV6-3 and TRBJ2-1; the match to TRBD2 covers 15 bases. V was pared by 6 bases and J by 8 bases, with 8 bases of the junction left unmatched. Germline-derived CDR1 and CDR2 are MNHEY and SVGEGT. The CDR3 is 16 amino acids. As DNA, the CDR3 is TGTGCCAGCAGCTCAGGACTAGCGGGGGGGCGACATGAGCAGTTCTTC. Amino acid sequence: CASSSGLAGGRHEQFF.

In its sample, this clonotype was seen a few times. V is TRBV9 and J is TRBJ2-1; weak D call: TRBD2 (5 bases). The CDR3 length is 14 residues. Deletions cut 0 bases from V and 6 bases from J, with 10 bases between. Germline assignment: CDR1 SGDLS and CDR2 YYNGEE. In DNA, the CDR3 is TGTGCCAGCAGCGTAGTCGGGGTAGGCAATGAGCAGTTCTTC. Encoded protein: CASSVVGVGNEQFF.

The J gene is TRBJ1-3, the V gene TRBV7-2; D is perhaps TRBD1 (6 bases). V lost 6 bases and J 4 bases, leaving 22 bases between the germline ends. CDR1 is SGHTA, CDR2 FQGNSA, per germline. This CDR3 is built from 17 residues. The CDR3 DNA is TGTGCCAGCAGTTTCCCCGCGGTGTACAGGGAAGGAAACACCATATATTTT. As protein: CASSFPAVYREGNTIYF. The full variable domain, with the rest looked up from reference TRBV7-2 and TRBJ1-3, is GAGVSQSPSNKVTEKGKDVELRCDPISGHTALYWYRQSLGQGLEFLIYFQGNSAPDKSGLPSDRFSAERTGGSVSTLTIQRTQQEDSAVYLCASSFPAVYREGNTIYFGEGSWLTVV.

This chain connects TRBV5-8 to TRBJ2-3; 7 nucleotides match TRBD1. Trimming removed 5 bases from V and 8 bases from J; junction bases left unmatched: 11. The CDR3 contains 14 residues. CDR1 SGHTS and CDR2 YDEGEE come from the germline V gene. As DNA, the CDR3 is TGTGCCAGCAGAGATTGGGACAGCTGGGCTACGCAGTATTTT. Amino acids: CASRDWDSWATQYF. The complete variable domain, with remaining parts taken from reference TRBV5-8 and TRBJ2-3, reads EAGVTQSPTHLIKTRGQQATLRCSPISGHTSVYWYQQALGLGLQFLLWYDEGEERNRGNFPPRFSGRQFPNYSSELNVNALELEDSALYLCASRDWDSWATQYFGPGTRLTVL.

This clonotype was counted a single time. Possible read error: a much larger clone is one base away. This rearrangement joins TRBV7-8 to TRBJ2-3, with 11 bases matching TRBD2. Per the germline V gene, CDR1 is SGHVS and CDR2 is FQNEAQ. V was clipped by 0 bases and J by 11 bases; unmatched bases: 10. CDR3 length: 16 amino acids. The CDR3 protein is CASSLATSGGPIVQYF. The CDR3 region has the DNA TGTGCCAGCAGCTTAGCTACTAGCGGGGGCCCCATCGTGCAGTATTTT.

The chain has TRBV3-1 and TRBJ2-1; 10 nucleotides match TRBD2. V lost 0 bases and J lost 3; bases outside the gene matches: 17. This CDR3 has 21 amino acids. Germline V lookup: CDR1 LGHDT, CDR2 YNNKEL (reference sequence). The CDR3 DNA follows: TGTGCCAGCAGCCAAGACCCCCCCGGGGTAGCGGGGGGCGGGAACTACAATGAGCAGTTCTTC. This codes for CASSQDPPGVAGGGNYNEQFF.

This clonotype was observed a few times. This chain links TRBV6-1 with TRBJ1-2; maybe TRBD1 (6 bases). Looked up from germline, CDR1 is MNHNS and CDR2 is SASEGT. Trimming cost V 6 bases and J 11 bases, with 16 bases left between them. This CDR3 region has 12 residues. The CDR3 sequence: CASRMGSGDYTF. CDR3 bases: TGTGCCAGCAGAATGGGGTCAGGGGATTACACCTTC.

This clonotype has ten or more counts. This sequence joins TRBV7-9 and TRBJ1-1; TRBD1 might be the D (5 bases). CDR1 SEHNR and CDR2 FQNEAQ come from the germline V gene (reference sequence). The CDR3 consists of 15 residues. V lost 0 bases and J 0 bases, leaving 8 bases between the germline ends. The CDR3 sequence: CASSLARGVNTEAFF. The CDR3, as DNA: TGTGCCAGCAGCTTAGCCCGGGGGGTGAACACTGAAGCTTTCTTT.

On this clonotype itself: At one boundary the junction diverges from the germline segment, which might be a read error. The CDR3 nucleotides read TGTGTCAGCAGTGCTTTTCCCAGAGACGTGAACACCGGGGAGCTGTTTTTT. Its protein is CVSSAFPRDVNTGELFF. This rearrangement joins TRBV25-1 to TRBJ2-2; D remains unclear. The germline V gene has CDR1 MGHDK and CDR2 SYGVNS. The CDR3 is 17 residues long.

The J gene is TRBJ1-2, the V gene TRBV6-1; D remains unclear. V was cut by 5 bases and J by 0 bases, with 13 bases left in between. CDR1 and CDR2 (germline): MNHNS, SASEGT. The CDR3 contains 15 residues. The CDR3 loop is CASSSSGSPNYGYTF. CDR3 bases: TGTGCCAGCAGTTCTTCCGGGAGCCCTAACTATGGCTACACCTTC.

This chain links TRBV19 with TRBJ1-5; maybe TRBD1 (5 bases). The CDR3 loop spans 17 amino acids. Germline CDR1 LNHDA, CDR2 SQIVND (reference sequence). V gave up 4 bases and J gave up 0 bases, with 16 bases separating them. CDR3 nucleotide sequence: TGTGCCAGTAGTACGCCCCTCGACAGATTTAGCAATCAGCCCCAGCATTTT. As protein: CASSTPLDRFSNQPQHF.

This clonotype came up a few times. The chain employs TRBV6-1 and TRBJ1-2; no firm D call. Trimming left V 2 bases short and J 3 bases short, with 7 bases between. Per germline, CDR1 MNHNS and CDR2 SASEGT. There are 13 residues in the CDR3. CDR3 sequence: CASSEWVDYGYTF. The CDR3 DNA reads TGTGCCAGCAGTGAATGGGTTGACTATGGCTACACCTTC.

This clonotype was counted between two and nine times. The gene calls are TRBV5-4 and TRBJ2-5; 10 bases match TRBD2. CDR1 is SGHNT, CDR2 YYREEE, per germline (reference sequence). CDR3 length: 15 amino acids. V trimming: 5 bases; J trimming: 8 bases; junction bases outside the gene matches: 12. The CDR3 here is CASSFVGLADTTQYF. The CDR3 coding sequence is TGTGCCAGCAGTTTTGTCGGACTAGCGGACACCACCCAGTACTTC.

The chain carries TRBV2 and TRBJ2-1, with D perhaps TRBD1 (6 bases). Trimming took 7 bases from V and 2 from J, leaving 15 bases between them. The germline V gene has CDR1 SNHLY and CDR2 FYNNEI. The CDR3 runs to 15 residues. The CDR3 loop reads CASIREQGAYNEQFF. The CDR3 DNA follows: TGTGCCAGCATAAGGGAACAGGGAGCCTACAATGAGCAGTTCTTC.

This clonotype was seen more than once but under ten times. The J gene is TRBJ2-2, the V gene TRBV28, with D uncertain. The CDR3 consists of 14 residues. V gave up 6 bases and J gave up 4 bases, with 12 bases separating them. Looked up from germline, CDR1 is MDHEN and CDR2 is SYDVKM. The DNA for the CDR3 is TGTGCCAGCAGCCCCGGTAGTTCCACCGGGGAGCTGTTTTTT. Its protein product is CASSPGSSTGELFF.

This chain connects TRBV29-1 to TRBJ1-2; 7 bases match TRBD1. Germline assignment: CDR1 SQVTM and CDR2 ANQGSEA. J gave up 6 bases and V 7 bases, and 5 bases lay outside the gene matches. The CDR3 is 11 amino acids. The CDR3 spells CSAPGGNGYTF. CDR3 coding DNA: TGCAGCGCCCCAGGGGGGAATGGCTACACCTTC.

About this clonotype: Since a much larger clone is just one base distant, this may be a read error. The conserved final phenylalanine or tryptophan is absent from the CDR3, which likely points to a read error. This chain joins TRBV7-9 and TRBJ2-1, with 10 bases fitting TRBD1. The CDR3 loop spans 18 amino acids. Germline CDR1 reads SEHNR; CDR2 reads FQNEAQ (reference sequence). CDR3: CASRLVGQGFGPGDEQFL. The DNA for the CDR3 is TGTGCCAGCAGATTAGTGGGACAGGGGTTTGGGCCGGGTGATGAGCAGTTCTTG.

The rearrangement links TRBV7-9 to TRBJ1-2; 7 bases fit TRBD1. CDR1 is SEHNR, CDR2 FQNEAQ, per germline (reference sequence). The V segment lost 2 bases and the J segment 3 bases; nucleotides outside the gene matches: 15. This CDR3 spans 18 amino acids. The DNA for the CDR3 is TGTGCCAGCAGCTTACTAGGCACGACAGGGATTGCGGACTATGGCTACACCTTC. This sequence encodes CASSLLGTTGIADYGYTF.

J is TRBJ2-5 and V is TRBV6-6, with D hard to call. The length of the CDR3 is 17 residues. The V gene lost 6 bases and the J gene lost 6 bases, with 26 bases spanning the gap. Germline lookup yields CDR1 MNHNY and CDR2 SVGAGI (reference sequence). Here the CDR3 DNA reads TGTGCCAGCAGCAACTCCGGTTTGGACGCTTATGGGAAGACCCAGTACTTC. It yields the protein CASSNSGLDAYGKTQYF.